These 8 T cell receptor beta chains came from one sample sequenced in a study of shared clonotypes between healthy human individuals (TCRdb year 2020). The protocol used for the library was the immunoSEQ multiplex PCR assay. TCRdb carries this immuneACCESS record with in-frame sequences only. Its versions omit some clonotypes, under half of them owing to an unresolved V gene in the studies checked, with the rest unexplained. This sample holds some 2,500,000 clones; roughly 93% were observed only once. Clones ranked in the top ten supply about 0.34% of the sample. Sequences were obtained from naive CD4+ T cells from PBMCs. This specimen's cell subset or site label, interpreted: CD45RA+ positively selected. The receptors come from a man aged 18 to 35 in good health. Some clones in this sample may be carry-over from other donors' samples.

The CDR3: CASSVGQGVAGGPDTQYF. The DNA of the CDR3 is TGTGCCAGCAGCGTAGGACAGGGGGTAGCGGGAGGGCCAGATACGCAGTATTTT. The chain combines TRBV9 with TRBJ2-3, with 11 positions matching TRBD2. The V gene end was trimmed by 0 bases and the J gene end by 4 bases; junction bases not matched to a gene: 10. Germline V gives CDR1 SGDLS, CDR2 YYNGEE. There are 18 residues in the CDR3.

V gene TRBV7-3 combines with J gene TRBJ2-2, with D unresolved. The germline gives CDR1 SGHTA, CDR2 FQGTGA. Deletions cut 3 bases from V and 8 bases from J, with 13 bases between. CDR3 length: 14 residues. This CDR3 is CASSLTQQAGELFF. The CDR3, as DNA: TGTGCCAGCAGCTTGACGCAGCAAGCAGGGGAGCTGTTTTTT.

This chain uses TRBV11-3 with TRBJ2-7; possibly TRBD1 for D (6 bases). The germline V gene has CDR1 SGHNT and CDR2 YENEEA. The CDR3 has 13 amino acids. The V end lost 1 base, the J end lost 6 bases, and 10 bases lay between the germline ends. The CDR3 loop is CASSLGARGEQYF. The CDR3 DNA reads TGTGCCAGCAGCTTAGGGGCCAGGGGCGAGCAGTACTTC. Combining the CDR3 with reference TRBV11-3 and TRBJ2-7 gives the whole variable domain EAGVVQSPRYKIIEKKQPVAFWCNPISGHNTLYWYLQNLGQGPELLIRYENEEAVDDSQLPKDRFSAERLKGVDSTLKIQPAELGDSAVYLCASSLGARGEQYFGPGTRLTVT.

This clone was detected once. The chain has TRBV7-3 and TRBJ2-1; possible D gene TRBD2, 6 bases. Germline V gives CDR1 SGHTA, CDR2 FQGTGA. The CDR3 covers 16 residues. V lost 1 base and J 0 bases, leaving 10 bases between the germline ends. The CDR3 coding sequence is TGTGCCAGCAGCTTAAAGGCGGGGAGCTCCTACAATGAGCAGTTCTTC. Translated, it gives CASSLKAGSSYNEQFF.

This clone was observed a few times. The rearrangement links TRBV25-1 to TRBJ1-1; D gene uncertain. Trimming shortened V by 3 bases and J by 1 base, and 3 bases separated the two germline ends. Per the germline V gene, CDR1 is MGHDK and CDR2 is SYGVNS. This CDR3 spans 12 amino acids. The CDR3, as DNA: TGTGCCAGCAGTGAGGCGAACACTGAAGCTTTCTTT. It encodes CASSEANTEAFF.

DNA of the CDR3: TGTGCCAGCAGCCCCCTCTCGGACAGGGGTCTAATCCACGAGCAGTACTTC. As protein: CASSPLSDRGLIHEQYF. The gene calls are TRBV7-8 and TRBJ2-7, with 9 bases matching TRBD1. With V trimmed by 5 bases and J by 5 bases, 16 bases remained unmatched. The CDR3 totals 17 residues. Germline CDR1 and CDR2: SGHVS and FQNEAQ.

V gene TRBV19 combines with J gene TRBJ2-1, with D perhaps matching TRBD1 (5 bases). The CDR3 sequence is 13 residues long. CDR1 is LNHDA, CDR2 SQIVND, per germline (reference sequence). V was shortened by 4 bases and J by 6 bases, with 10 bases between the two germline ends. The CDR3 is CASSKTASNEQFF. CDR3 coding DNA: TGTGCCAGTAGTAAGACAGCCTCCAATGAGCAGTTCTTC. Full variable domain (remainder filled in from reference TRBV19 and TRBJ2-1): DGGITQSPKYLFRKEGQNVTLSCEQNLNHDAMYWYRQDPGQGLRLIYYSQIVNDFQKGDIAEGYSVSREKKESFPLTVTSAQKNPTAFYLCASSKTASNEQFFGPGTRLTVL.

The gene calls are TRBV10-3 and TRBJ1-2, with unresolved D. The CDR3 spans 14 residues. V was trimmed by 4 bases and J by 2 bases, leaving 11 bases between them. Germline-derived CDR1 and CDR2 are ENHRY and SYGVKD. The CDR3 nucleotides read TGTGCCATCAGTGCTCCCCCCTCCAACTATGGCTACACCTTC. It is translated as CAISAPPSNYGYTF.